This T cell receptor beta chain was sequenced for a study of spatial heterogeneity in lung cancer. Study-wide context: Detection consistently yielded more beta chains than alpha chains. Regarding the study as a whole: Higher tumor mutation counts went along with higher counts of expanded intratumoral alpha and beta TCRs. Numbers of ubiquitous and regional expanded TCRs tracked ubiquitous and regional nonsynonymous mutation counts, respectively.

Stated time point: sample taken at primary tumor resection. There were 70 to 80 donors, all of them untreated patients with early-stage non-small cell lung cancer. Whole RNA, which was extracted from tumor, nontumor lung tissue or frozen PBMC, was sequenced without any cell sorting. Each CDR3 protein gets one entry after TCRdb re-called the 5' RACE reads with MiXCR. The sample lists almost 7,500 distinct CDR3 sequences, around 15% occurring once. This clonotype ranks as medium-sized (0.01 to 0.1%). The target antigen is unknown. This beta chain is a stray read from a library made for alpha chains; its abundance is not meaningful. Sequenced material: lung tumor tissue, taken at surgery. This TCR was recovered from a female donor with early-stage non-small cell lung cancer.

CDR3 DNA sequence: TGTGCCAGCAGTGGAGCGGCTGCCTACGAGCAGTACTTC. Translated: CASSGAAAYEQYF. The chain uses TRBV2 and TRBJ2-7, with D possibly matching TRBD2 (5 bases). The germline V gene encodes CDR1 SNHLY and CDR2 FYNNEI. The V end was cut by 4 bases, the J end by 2 bases, with 9 bases between. The CDR3 totals 13 residues.